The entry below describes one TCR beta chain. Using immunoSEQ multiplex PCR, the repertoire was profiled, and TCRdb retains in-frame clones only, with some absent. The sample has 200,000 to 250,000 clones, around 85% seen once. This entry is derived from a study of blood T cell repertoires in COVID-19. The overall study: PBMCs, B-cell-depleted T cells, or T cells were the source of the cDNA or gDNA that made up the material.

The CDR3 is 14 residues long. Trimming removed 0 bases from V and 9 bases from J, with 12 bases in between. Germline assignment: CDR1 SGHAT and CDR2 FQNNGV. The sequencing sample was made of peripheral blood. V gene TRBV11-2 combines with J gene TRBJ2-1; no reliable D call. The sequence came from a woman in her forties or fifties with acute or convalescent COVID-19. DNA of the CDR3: TGTGCCAGCAGCTTAGACACCGTAGTGAGTGAGCAGTTCTTC. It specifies CASSLDTVVSEQFF.